The T cell receptor (beta chain) under discussion was sequenced for a study of cytomegalovirus exposure and HLA in healthy donors. Study details: Most donors, more than 80% of several hundred genotyped, fell in the Caucasian-associated ancestry cluster. Study-wide results and caveats: From TCR beta sequences, most subjects' HLA-A and HLA-B alleles were reportedly predicted accurately. A link between a missense DCLRE1C variant and TCR beta V- and J-gene trimming emerged from a later analysis.

A remark on this clone: Its antigen is unidentified.

The PCR contained 60 Vbeta and 13 Jbeta primers. Data came from immunoSEQ multiplex PCR; TCRdb stores just in-frame clones and leaves some out. The sample holds approximately 150,000 clones; approximately 79% are singletons and the top ten take under 2.5%. The sequenced sample consisted of PBMCs. The clonotype originates from a man in his forties or fifties in good health and CMV-seronegative.

CDR3 in amino acids: CASGLPSTDTQYF. Written as DNA, the CDR3 is TGTGCCAGCGGACTTCCTAGCACAGATACGCAGTATTTT. The J gene is TRBJ2-3, the V gene TRBV27, with D tentatively TRBD2 (5 bases). There are 13 residues in the CDR3. Germline CDR1 reads MNHEY; CDR2 reads SMNVEV (reference sequence). Trimming cost V 8 bases and J 0 bases, with 9 bases left between them.